This TCR beta chain was sequenced during a study of T cell repertoires in cytomegalovirus infection. In its sample, this clonotype was seen a few times. What it binds is unknown. TCRdb reprocessed the reads via MiXCR and lists one record per CDR3 protein. This sample has approximately 500,000 distinct CDR3 sequences, with over 9% found just once. Study observations and caveats: There were HLA-C-restricted CMV-specific TCR beta clonotypes dominating the ex vivo response.

Germline lookup yields CDR1 MNHEY and CDR2 SVGEGT. CDR3 size: 21 residues. V trimming: 2 bases; J trimming: 0 bases; junction bases outside the gene matches: 17. Material: PBMCs. The J gene is TRBJ2-1, the V gene TRBV6-2 or TRBV6-3; 9 nucleotides align to TRBD2. The source of this sequence is a human donor in good health (CMV status not recorded). Some clones in this sample may be carry-over from other donors' samples. In DNA, the CDR3 is TGTGCCAGCAGTTACCGAGGAGGTAGCGGGAGTCAACGCACCTCCTACAATGAGCAGTTCTTC. Translated, it gives CASSYRGGSGSQRTSYNEQFF.